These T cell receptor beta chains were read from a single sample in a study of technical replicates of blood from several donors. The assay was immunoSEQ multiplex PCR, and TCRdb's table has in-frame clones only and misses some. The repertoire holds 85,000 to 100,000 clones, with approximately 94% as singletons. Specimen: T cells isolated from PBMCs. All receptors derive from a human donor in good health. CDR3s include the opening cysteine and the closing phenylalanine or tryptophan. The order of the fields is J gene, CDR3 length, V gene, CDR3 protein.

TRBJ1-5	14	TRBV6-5	CASSTGTGNQPQHF
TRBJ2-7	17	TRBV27	CASSLSGPGQGYYEQYF
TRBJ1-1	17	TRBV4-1	CASSQSLNRGLDTEAFF
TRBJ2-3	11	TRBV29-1	CSTYPGGTQYF
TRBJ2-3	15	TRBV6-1	CASRGGQGATDTQYF
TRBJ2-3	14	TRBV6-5	CASSPGVTTDTQYF
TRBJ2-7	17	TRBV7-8	CASSMLALGTESYEQYF
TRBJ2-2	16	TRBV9	CASSVHRATNTGELFF
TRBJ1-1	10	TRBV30	CAWNEGGTFF
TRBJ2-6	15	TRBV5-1	CASSPMSSGANVLTF
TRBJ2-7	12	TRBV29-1	CSVPGQGYEQYF
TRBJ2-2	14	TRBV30	CAWTDRGMSGELFF
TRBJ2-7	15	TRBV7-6	CASSPGVSGAYEQYF
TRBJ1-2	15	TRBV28	CASSPVLGANYGYTF
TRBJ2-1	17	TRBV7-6	CASSFQGWLAGGNEQFF
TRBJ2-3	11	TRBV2	CASALANTQYF
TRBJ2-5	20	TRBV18	CASSPFKRGETWGVQETQYF
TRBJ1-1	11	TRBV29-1	CSVDQNTEAFF
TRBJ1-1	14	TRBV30	CAWSVSQMNTEAFF
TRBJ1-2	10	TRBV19	CATDSYGYTF
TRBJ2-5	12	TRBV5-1	CASSPSGETQYF
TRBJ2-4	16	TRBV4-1	CASSQLRELSKNIQYF
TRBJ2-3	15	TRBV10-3	CATMVGTSGTDTQYF
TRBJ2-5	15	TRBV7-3	CASSLRPGGVETQYF
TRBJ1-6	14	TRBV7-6	CASSPDGGRSPLHF
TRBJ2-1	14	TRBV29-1	CSVATDYSYNEQFF
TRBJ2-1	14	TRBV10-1	CASSMGLAGDEQFF
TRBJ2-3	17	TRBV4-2	CASSVEAGRRDTDTQYF
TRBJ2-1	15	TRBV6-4	CASSDGSGVVYEQFF